This T cell receptor (beta chain) is from a study of blood T cell repertoires in COVID-19. Study at large: Nucleic acid was either cDNA or gDNA, and it came from T cells, B-cell-depleted T cells, or PBMCs.

In Seattle, patients joined the study during active infection and were tracked longitudinally. Methods used by the authors: By means of reference gene primer amplification, nucleated cell counts were estimated. TCRdb keeps only in-frame clones here, not all; method: immunoSEQ multiplex PCR. V and J calls and clone size are as listed in that table; D and trimming were resolved from the DNA. The top ten clones hold 0.7% to 0.85% of a sample with 450,000 or so clones, 70% to 90% of them seen once. Germline-derived CDR1 and CDR2 are MNHNS and SASEGT. The V segment lost 4 bases and the J segment 5 bases; nucleotides outside the gene matches: 11. CDR3 length: 17 amino acids.

The chain uses TRBV6-1 and TRBJ2-2; TRBD2 matches at 9 bases. Sequenced: peripheral blood. The sequence came from a man younger than 35 with COVID-19, enrolled during active disease. The DNA for the CDR3 is TGTGCCAGCAGTGCACGAGCGGGGGGCCGGGGAACCGGGGAGCTGTTTTTT. It yields the protein CASSARAGGRGTGELFF.